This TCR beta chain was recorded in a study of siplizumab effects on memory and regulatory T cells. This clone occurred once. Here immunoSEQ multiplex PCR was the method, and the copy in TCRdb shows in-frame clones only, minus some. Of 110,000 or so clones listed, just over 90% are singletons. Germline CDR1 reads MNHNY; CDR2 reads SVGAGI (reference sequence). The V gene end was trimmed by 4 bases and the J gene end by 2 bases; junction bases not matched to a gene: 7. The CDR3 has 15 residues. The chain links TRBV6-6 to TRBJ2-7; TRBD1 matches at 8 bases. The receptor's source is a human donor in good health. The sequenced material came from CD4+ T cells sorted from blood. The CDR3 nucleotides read TGTGCCAGCAGTTCGAGGACAGGGCGACCCTACGAGCAGTACTTC. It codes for CASSSRTGRPYEQYF.